This T cell receptor (beta chain) was identified in a study of T cell responses to AZD1222 COVID-19 vaccine. Overall study results and limits: Among vaccine-associated CD4 TCRs, coverage spanned spike, with dominance at 160-218 and 743-854.

Produced via immunoSEQ multiplex PCR; TCRdb's table is partial and in-frame only. This table has about 210,000 clones, roughly 94% appearing once. Worth noting for this clone: Its matching antigen is unknown.

The sample was peripheral blood, taken 28 days after the second dose of the MenACWY control vaccine. The clonotype comes from an adult who received the MenACWY meningococcal vaccine as a control.

The chain's CDR3 is CASSVEGERATDTQYF. The CDR3 DNA sequence: TGTGCCAGCAGCGTAGAAGGGGAAAGGGCCACAGATACGCAGTATTTT. J is TRBJ2-3 and V is TRBV9, with D tentatively TRBD1 (5 bases). The CDR3 extends over 16 amino acids. Germline lookup yields CDR1 SGDLS and CDR2 YYNGEE. V was clipped by 0 bases and J by 2 bases, with 13 bases between them.